A single sample is the source of the 9 T cell receptor beta chains below, sequenced in a study of vaccination and CD4 T cells after COVID-19 (dated by TCRdb to the early 2020s). Library preparation was by PCR. Instrument used: Illumina iSeq 100. At the Johns Hopkins FTIC core, DNA from the cultured CD4+ T cells underwent TCR sequencing with the Oncomine TCR Beta short-read assay. TCRdb reprocessing: public reads trimmed at Q25 with fastp, clones called with MiXCR, in-frame beta chains kept. Identical CDR3 protein sequences are pooled into one entry, listed with their most common genes and DNA. The sample table holds some 8,600 distinct CDR3 sequences, of which approximately 73% were seen once. Around a third of the sample comes from the top ten. No antigens are known for them. What the treatment or condition label conveys for this sample: approximately nine-day PBMC culture with coronavirus spike peptide pools or control peptides (ViraFEST assay).

Material for sequencing was CD4+ T cells from blood, cultured in vitro. The receptor source for this set is a human donor who had recovered from COVID-19.

The gene calls are TRBV20-1 and TRBJ2-3; a weak D match, TRBD2 (6 bases). Germline V gene data show CDR1 as DFQATT and CDR2 as SNEGSKA (reference sequence). The V end lost 3 bases, the J end lost 7 bases, and 17 bases lay between the germline ends. This CDR3 has 14 residues. CDR3 protein: CSARQWRDLNTQYF. In DNA form, the CDR3 reads TGCAGTGCTAGGCAGTGGCGGGACTTGAATACGCAGTATTTT.

Judged by abundance, this clonotype is large (0.1 to 1%). V usage is TRBV7-9 and J usage is TRBJ2-4, with 7 bases fitting TRBD2. Germline loops: CDR1 SEHNR, CDR2 FQNEAQ (reference sequence). The CDR3 extends over 14 amino acids. The trim removed 3 bases at V and 8 bases at J, leaving 7 bases unmatched. The CDR3 DNA is TGTGCCAGCAGCTTCAGAGAGGGAGGGGACATTCAGTACTTC. This gives the protein CASSFREGGDIQYF.

This chain connects TRBV7-2 to TRBJ1-1, with D possibly matching TRBD1 (5 bases). V lost 5 bases, J lost 2 bases, and 18 bases lay in between. This CDR3 comprises 16 residues. The germline V gene has CDR1 SGHTA and CDR2 FQGNSA. CDR3 nucleotides: TGTGCCAGCAGCCCACGGAGGGGCGAGGGAAACACTGAAGCTTTCTTT. This codes for CASSPRRGEGNTEAFF.

This clonotype was seen only a few times. This chain joins TRBV7-2 and TRBJ1-6; possible D gene TRBD1, 5 bases. Germline CDR1 reads SGHTA; CDR2 reads FQGNSA. The length of the CDR3 is 14 residues. V lost 3 bases to trimming and J lost 8 bases, with 11 bases between them. CDR3 sequence (DNA): TGTGCCAGCAGCTTCCGGGGGGGTGATTCACCCCTCCACTTT. Translated, it gives CASSFRGGDSPLHF. Using reference TRBV7-2 and TRBJ1-6 for the parts outside the CDR3, the full variable domain is GAGVSQSPSNKVTEKGKDVELRCDPISGHTALYWYRQSLGQGLEFLIYFQGNSAPDKSGLPSDRFSAERTGGSVSTLTIQRTQQEDSAVYLCASSFRGGDSPLHFGNGTRLTVT.

This clonotype was detected only a few times. The chain links TRBV21-1 to TRBJ1-5. TRBV21-1 counts as a pseudogene. The CDR3 extends over 16 amino acids. CDR3: CASSKGPKYSNQPQHF. Here the CDR3 DNA reads TGTGCCAGCAGCAAGGGGCCCAAATATAGCAATCAGCCCCAGCATTTT.

The chain employs TRBV7-9 and TRBJ1-1, with TRBD1 matching 7 bases. The germline V gene encodes CDR1 SEHNR and CDR2 FQNEAQ (reference sequence). CDR3 length: 14 residues. Losses at the gene ends were 4 bases for V and 3 bases for J; bases not matched to a gene: 5. The CDR3 DNA follows: TGTGCCAGCAGCTCACAGGGGTCGGACACTGAAGCTTTCTTT. This sequence encodes CASSSQGSDTEAFF.

In nucleotides, the CDR3 is TGTGCCAGCAGTTACTCTGACAGGCGCTATGGCTACACCTTC. It yields the protein CASSYSDRRYGYTF. This rearrangement joins TRBV6-2 or TRBV6-3 to TRBJ1-2, with a possible D match to TRBD1 (6 bases). From germline, CDR1 is MNHEY and CDR2 SVGEGT. The CDR3 sequence is 14 residues long. The ends were cut back, 0 bases at V and 4 bases at J, with 9 bases in the middle.

In its sample, this clonotype was seen a few times. The chain has TRBV7-2 and TRBJ2-4, with D tentatively TRBD1 (6 bases). This CDR3 is 15 amino acids long. V gave up 3 bases and J gave up 1 base, with 10 bases separating them. Germline lookup yields CDR1 SGHTA and CDR2 FQGNSA. The CDR3 region is CASSFGGAAKNIQYF. CDR3 DNA sequence: TGTGCCAGCAGCTTTGGGGGCGCTGCCAAAAACATTCAGTACTTC.

This chain links TRBV7-8 with TRBJ1-6, with D maybe TRBD1 (5 bases). Trimming shortened V by 5 bases and J by 7 bases, and 9 bases separated the two germline ends. Germline V gene data show CDR1 as SGHVS and CDR2 as FQNEAQ. The CDR3 is 13 residues long. In DNA, the CDR3 is TGTGCCAGCAGCGCGGGACGAAATTCACCCCTCCACTTT. This encodes CASSAGRNSPLHF. The complete variable domain, with remaining parts taken from reference TRBV7-8 and TRBJ1-6, reads GAGVSQSPRYKVAKRGQDVALRCDPISGHVSLFWYQQALGQGPEFLTYFQNEAQLDKSGLPSDRFFAERPEGSVSTLKIQRTQQEDSAVYLCASSAGRNSPLHFGNGTRLTVT.